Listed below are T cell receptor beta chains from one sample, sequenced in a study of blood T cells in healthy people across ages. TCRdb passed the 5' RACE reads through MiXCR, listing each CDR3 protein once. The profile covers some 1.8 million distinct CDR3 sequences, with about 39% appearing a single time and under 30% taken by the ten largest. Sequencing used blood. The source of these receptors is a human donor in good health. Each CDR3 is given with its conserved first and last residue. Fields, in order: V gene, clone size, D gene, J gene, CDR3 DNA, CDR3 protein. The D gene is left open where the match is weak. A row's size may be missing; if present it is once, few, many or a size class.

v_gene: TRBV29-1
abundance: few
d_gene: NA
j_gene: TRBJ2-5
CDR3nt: TGCAGCGTTAGGCCGTTACTCTCGAGTAGGCTGACCGAAGAGACCCAGTACTTC
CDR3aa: CSVRPLLSSRLTEETQYF

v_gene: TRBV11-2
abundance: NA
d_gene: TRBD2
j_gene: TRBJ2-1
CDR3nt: TGTGCCAGCAGCTACGGACTAGCGTACAATGAGCAGTTCTTC
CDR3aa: CASSYGLAYNEQFF

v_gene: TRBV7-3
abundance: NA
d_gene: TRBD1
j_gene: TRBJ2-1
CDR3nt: TGTGCCAGCAGTTCGAAATATGGGACAGGGGATTACAATGAGCAGTTCTTC
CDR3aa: CASSSKYGTGDYNEQFF

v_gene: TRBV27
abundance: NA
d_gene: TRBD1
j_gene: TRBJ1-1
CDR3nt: TGTGCCAGCAAGTCCGGGACAGGGCACACTGAAGCTTTCTTT
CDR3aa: CASKSGTGHTEAFF

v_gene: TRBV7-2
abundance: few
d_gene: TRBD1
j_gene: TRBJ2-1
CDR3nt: TGTGCCAGCAGCTCCCCCCTGACGGGACAGAAATTCAATGAGCAGTTCTTC
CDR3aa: CASSSPLTGQKFNEQFF

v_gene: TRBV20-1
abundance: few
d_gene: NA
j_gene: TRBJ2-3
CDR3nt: TGCAGTGCTAGAGTTCGGGTCGGAAGCACAGATACGCAGTATTTT
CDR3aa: CSARVRVGSTDTQYF

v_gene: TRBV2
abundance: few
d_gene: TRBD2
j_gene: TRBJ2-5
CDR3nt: TGTGCCACCAAGCGGGGGCCGCAAGAGACCCAGTACTTC
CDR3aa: CATKRGPQETQYF

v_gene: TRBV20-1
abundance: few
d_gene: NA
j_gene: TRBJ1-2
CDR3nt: TGCAGTGGAATTCGCATTAACTATGGCTACACCTTC
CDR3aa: CSGIRINYGYTF

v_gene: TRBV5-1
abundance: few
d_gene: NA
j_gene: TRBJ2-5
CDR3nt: TGCGCCAGCAGCTTGGCGTCGGGTATGGAAGAGACCCAGTACTTC
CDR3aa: CASSLASGMEETQYF

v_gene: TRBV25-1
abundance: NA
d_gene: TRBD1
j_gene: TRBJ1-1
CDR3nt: TGTGCCAGCAGCCACAGGGGTGCGGGCACTGAAGCTTTCTTT
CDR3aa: CASSHRGAGTEAFF

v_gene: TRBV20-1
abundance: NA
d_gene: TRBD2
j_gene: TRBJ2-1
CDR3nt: TGCAGTGCCCCGACTAGCGGGGGGGCATTGAGGAATGAGCAGTTCTTC
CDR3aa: CSAPTSGGALRNEQFF

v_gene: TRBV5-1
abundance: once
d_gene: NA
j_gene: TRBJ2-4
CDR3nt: TGCGCCAGCAGCTTGGGCGTGGGTCTATACAATGAGCAGTACTTC
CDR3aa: CASSLGVGLYNEQYF

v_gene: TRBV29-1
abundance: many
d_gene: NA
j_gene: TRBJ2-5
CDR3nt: TGCAGCGCAACTGGGGGGGGCGAGACCCAGTACTTC
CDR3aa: CSATGGGETQYF

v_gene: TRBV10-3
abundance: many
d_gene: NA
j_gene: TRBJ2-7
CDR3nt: TGTGCCATCAGTGAAGGTAGGGGATACGAGCAGTACTTC
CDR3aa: CAISEGRGYEQYF

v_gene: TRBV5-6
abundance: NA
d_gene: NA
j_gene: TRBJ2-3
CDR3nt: TGTGCCAGCTTCGGCCCCTACAATGAGCAGTATTTT
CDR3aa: CASFGPYNEQYF

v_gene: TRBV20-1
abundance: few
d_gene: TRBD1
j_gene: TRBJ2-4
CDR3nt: TGCAGTGCTAGTACTCGGGACAGGGGGTACATTCAGTACTTC
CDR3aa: CSASTRDRGYIQYF

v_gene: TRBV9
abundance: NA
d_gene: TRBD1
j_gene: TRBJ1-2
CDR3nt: TGTGCCAGCAGCGTAGGAGGGACAGCTTATGGCTACACCTTC
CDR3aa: CASSVGGTAYGYTF

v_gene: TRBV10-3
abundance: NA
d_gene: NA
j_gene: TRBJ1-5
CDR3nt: TGTGCCATCTCGCCAACTGATCAGCCCCAGCATTTT
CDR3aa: CAISPTDQPQHF

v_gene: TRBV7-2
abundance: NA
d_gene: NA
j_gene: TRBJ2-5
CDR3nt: TGTGCCAGCAGCTTAGTCTCGGGCAGGGTATATGGGGCCCAGTACTTC
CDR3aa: CASSLVSGRVYGAQYF

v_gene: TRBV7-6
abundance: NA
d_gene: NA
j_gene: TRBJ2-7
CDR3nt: TGTGCCAGCAGCTTAGGGCCCCTCCAGGGTCGAGGGGCCTACGAGCAGTACTTC
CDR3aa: CASSLGPLQGRGAYEQYF

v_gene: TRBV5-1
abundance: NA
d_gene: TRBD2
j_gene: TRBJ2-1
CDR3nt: TGCGCCAGCAGTTTGACCCTTTTAGCGGGTTCCTACAATGAGCAGTTCTTC
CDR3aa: CASSLTLLAGSYNEQFF

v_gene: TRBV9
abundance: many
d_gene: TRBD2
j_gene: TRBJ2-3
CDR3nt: TGTGCCAGCGCTACACTAGCGGACCCAGTCGATACGCAGTATTTT
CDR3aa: CASATLADPVDTQYF

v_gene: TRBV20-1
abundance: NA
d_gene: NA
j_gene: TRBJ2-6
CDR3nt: TGCAGTGCTAGAGGGGTTACTGGGGCCAACGTCCTGACTTTC
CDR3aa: CSARGVTGANVLTF

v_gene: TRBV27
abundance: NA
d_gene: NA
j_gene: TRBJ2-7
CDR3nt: TGTGCCAGCAGTTTATCGGGCAGTAACTACGAGCAGTACTTC
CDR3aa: CASSLSGSNYEQYF

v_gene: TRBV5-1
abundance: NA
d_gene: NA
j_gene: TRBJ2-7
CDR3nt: TGCGCCAGCAGCTTGGAAAACGGCTACGAGCAGTACTTC
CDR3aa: CASSLENGYEQYF

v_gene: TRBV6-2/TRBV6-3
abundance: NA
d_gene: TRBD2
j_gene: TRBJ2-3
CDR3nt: TGTGCCAGCAGGCCGACTAGCGGGGGAACAGATACGCAGTATTTT
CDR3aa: CASRPTSGGTDTQYF

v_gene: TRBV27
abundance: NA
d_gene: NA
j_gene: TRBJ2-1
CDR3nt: TGTGCCAGCAGTTTATCCTTCCTTAGTTTCGATGAGCAGTTCTTC
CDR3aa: CASSLSFLSFDEQFF

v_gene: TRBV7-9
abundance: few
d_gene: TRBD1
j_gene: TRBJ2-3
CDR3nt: TGTGCCAGCAGCTACAGGGGGTCTGAAGATACGCAGTATTTT
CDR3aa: CASSYRGSEDTQYF

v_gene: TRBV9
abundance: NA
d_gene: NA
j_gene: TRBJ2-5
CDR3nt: TGTGCCAGCAGCGCCGAGGGACGGACCCAAGAGACCCAGTACTTC
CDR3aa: CASSAEGRTQETQYF

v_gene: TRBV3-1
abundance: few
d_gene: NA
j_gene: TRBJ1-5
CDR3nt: TGTGCCAGCAGCCAAGACATCCTAGGCAATGGCAATCAGCCCCAGCATTTT
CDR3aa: CASSQDILGNGNQPQHF

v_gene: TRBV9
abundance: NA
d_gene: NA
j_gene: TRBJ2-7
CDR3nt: TGTGCCAGCAGCACCCGTGGTGGGGGACCCTACGAGCAGTACTTC
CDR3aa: CASSTRGGGPYEQYF

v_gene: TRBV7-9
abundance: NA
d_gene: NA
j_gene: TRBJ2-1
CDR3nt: TGTGCCAGCAGGGAGGACGGGGGATCCTACGAGCAGTTCTTC
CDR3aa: CASREDGGSYEQFF

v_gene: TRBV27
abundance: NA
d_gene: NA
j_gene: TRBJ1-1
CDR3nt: TGTGCCAGCAGTTTATTAACACAGAGTGAAGCTTTCTTT
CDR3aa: CASSLLTQSEAFF

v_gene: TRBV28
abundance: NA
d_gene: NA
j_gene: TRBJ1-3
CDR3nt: TGTGCCAGCTCGACAAAACACACCATATATTTT
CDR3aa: CASSTKHTIYF

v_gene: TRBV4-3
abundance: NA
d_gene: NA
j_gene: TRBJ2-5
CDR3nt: TGCGCCAGCAGCCAAAGTGGCCAAGAGACCCAGTACTTC
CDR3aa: CASSQSGQETQYF

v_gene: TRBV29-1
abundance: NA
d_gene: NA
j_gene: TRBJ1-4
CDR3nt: TGCAGCGCCGGCCAAGGGCATAATGAAAAACTGTTTTTT
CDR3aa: CSAGQGHNEKLFF

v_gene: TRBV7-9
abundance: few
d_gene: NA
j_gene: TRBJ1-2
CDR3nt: TGTGCCAGCACCACAAGTGGGGGCTACACCTTC
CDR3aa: CASTTSGGYTF

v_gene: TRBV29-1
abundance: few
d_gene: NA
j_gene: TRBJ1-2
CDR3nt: TGCAGCGTTGTTTGGGGGCCTGGCTACACCTTC
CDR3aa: CSVVWGPGYTF

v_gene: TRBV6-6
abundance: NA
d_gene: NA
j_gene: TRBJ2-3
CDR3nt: TGTGCCAGCAGTTCCCATCCGTCAGATACGCAGTATTTT
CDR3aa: CASSSHPSDTQYF

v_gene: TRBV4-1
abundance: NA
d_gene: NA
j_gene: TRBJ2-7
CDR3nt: TGCGCCAGCAGCCGCGGACGCGGCGGCGGGTACGAGCAGTACTTC
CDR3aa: CASSRGRGGGYEQYF

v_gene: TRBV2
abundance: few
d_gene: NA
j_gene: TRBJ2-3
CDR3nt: TGTGCCAGCAGTTTAGAGCGGGCTCCGACAGATACGCAGTATTTT
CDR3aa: CASSLERAPTDTQYF

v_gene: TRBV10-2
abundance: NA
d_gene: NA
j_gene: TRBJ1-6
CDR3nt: TGCGCCAGCAAAGCAGGGGAAAGCTCCTATAATTCACCCCTCCACTTT
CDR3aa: CASKAGESSYNSPLHF